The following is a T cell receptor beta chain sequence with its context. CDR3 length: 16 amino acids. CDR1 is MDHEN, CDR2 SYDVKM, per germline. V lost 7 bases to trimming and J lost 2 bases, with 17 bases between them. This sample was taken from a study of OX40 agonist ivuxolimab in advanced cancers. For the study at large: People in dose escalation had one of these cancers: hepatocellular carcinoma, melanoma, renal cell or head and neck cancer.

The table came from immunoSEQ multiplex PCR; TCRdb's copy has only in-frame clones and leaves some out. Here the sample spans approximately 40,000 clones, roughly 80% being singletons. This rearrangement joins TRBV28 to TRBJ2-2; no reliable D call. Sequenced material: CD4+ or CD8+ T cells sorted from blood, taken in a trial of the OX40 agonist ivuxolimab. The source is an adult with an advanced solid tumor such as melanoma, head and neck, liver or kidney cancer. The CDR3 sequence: CASTLGPRSNTGELFF. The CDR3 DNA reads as TGTGCCAGCACCCTGGGTCCAAGGTCCAACACCGGGGAGCTGTTTTTT.